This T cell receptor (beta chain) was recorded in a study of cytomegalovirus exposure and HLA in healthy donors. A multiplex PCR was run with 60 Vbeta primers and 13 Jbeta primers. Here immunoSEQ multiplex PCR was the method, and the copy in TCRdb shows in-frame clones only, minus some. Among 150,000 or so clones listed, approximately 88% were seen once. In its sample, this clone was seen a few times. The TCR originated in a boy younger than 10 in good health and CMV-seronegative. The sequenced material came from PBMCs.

CDR3 sequence (DNA): TGTGCCAGCACCTCGGGACAGACTGGAAACACCATATATTTT. Amino acids: CASTSGQTGNTIYF. The V gene is TRBV2, the J gene TRBJ1-3; 7 nucleotides line up with TRBD1. Germline V gene lookup returns CDR1 SNHLY and CDR2 FYNNEI. V gave up 7 bases and J gave up 2 bases; unmatched junction bases: 5. The CDR3 loop spans 14 amino acids.